Shown below are 3 T cell receptor beta chains from a single sample sequenced in a study of Ad26.COV2.S vaccination and SARS-CoV-2 variants. Clones were sequenced by immunoSEQ multiplex PCR, and TCRdb holds only the in-frame ones, with some missing. The sample holds over 400,000 clones; 80% to 95% are singletons and the top ten take around 4.5%. This sample's treatment: roughly 18 received Ad26.COV2.S at low or high dose, single or two shots; roughly five received placebo; per-sample allocation not given. The samples date from day 63 after the first vaccine or placebo injection. Source: peripheral blood, taken in a trial of Ad26.COV2.S vaccine versus placebo. These TCRs come from a person aged 18-65 years who received the Ad26.COV2.S COVID-19 vaccine or a placebo.

V gene TRBV28 combines with J gene TRBJ2-1; D unclear. The CDR3 loop spans 17 amino acids. Between the trimmed V and J ends, which lost 6 bases and 0 bases, there was a span of 18 bases. Germline V gene sequence: CDR1 MDHEN, CDR2 SYDVKM. CDR3: CASRSPKTYSSYNEQFF. CDR3 nucleotides: TGTGCCAGCAGGTCCCCCAAAACCTACAGCTCCTACAATGAGCAGTTCTTC.

The rearrangement joins TRBV10-3 to TRBJ2-7; TRBD2 matches 12 bases. The CDR3 spans 19 residues. The germline V gene has CDR1 ENHRY and CDR2 SYGVKD. V shed 4 bases, J shed 0 bases, and the junction held 13 bases outside the gene matches. The CDR3, as DNA: TGTGCCATCAGTGGGGGTGAGGCTAGCGGGAGGGCCAGCTCCTACGAGCAGTACTTC. Translation: CAISGGEASGRASSYEQYF.

This sequence joins TRBV6-6 and TRBJ1-3, with 9 bases lining up with TRBD1. Germline V gene lookup returns CDR1 MNHNY and CDR2 SVGAGI (reference sequence). The CDR3 sequence is 17 residues long. After removal of 5 bases from V and 0 bases from J, the junction contained 8 bases not matched to a gene. The CDR3: CASSPGQGSFSGNTIYF. CDR3 coding DNA: TGTGCCAGCAGTCCGGGACAGGGCAGCTTCTCTGGAAACACCATATATTTT.